A selection of T cell receptor beta chains follows, all from one sample in a study of OX40 agonist ivuxolimab in advanced cancers. The protocol was immunoSEQ multiplex PCR, while the TCRdb copy is restricted to in-frame clones and leaves out a portion. The sample lists roughly 77,000 clones, approximately 90% occurring once. The material was CD4+ or CD8+ T cells sorted from blood, obtained in a trial of the OX40 agonist ivuxolimab. Receptor source: an adult with an advanced solid tumor such as melanoma, head and neck, liver or kidney cancer. CDR3s include the opening cysteine and the closing phenylalanine or tryptophan. D genes are given only for firm matches. Size is stated for part of the rows, as once, few or many counts, or as a class when the clone is expanded.

V: TRBV18
D: NA
J: TRBJ1-5
size: NA
DNA: TGTGCCAGCTCACCTAGGGGACCTAATCAGCCCCAGCATTTT
CDR3: CASSPRGPNQPQHF

V: TRBV5-8
D: TRBD2
J: TRBJ2-3
size: few
DNA: TGTGCCAGCAGCTCCCAGTCCGGGACTAGCGGGGGCACAGATACGCAGTATTTT
CDR3: CASSSQSGTSGGTDTQYF

V: TRBV7-9
D: NA
J: TRBJ2-7
size: NA
DNA: TGTGCCAGCAGCCCCGCCTACGAGCAGTACTTC
CDR3: CASSPAYEQYF

V: TRBV12-5
D: NA
J: TRBJ1-1
size: NA
DNA: TGTGCTAGTTGGGGGGGCCACCAAGGCGCTTTCTTT
CDR3: CASWGGHQGAFF

V: TRBV9
D: NA
J: TRBJ1-1
size: NA
DNA: TGTGCCAGCAGCGTAGGGCTGGGGGTTTACACTGAAGCTTTCTTT
CDR3: CASSVGLGVYTEAFF

V: TRBV28
D: NA
J: TRBJ2-3
size: NA
DNA: TGTGCCAGCAGTTTACCGTCAAGCCGGGATAGCACAGATACGCAGTATTTT
CDR3: CASSLPSSRDSTDTQYF

V: TRBV15
D: TRBD1
J: TRBJ1-4
size: NA
DNA: TGTGCCACCAGCAGAGATCTTGAGGGGGCGGGTGAAAAACTGTTTTTT
CDR3: CATSRDLEGAGEKLFF

V: TRBV7-2
D: NA
J: TRBJ2-2
size: NA
DNA: TGTGCCAGCAGCTTAAATATCGGGGAGCTGTTTTTT
CDR3: CASSLNIGELFF

V: TRBV7-3
D: TRBD1
J: TRBJ2-7
size: NA
DNA: TGTGCCAGCAGCTTATCTCCAGGGGGCGGCTACGAGCAGTACTTC
CDR3: CASSLSPGGGYEQYF

V: TRBV10-3
D: TRBD2
J: TRBJ2-3
size: NA
DNA: TGTGCCATCAGTGAATTCGGGACTAGCGTAGGAGATACGCAGTATTTT
CDR3: CAISEFGTSVGDTQYF

V: TRBV7-3
D: TRBD1
J: TRBJ1-1
size: NA
DNA: TGTGCCAGCAGCCTACAGGGGGCGAAAACTGAAGCTTTCTTT
CDR3: CASSLQGAKTEAFF

V: TRBV28
D: TRBD2
J: TRBJ2-7
size: NA
DNA: TGTGCCAGCGCGTTCCCGGGAGGGTCGGAGCAGTACTTC
CDR3: CASAFPGGSEQYF

V: TRBV7-9
D: TRBD1
J: TRBJ2-2
size: few
DNA: TGTGCCAGCAGCCCGAAGACAGGGGATGTTGACACCGGGGAGCTGTTTTTT
CDR3: CASSPKTGDVDTGELFF

V: TRBV7-3
D: NA
J: TRBJ2-1
size: NA
DNA: TGTGCCAGCAGCTTCGGGCAGAACAATGAGCAGTTCTTC
CDR3: CASSFGQNNEQFF

V: TRBV28
D: TRBD2
J: TRBJ2-7
size: NA
DNA: TGTGCCAGCAGTTTGTCGGGACTAGCGGGAGAACCCTACGAGCAGTACTTC
CDR3: CASSLSGLAGEPYEQYF

V: TRBV30
D: TRBD2
J: TRBJ2-7
size: few
DNA: TGTGCCTGGAGCTGGGGACTAGCGGGATATGAGCAGTACTTC
CDR3: CAWSWGLAGYEQYF

V: TRBV30
D: NA
J: TRBJ2-4
size: NA
DNA: TGTGCCTGGAGTCGTGGGGGCGTCCGAAACATTCAGTACTTC
CDR3: CAWSRGGVRNIQYF

V: TRBV5-4
D: NA
J: TRBJ2-2
size: NA
DNA: TGTGCCAGCAGCTTACCATTGGGTTTCTCGGCCGGGGAGCTGTTTTTT
CDR3: CASSLPLGFSAGELFF

V: TRBV6-1
D: NA
J: TRBJ1-4
size: NA
DNA: TGTGCCAGCAGTGAAAGGGATGAAAAACTGTTTTTT
CDR3: CASSERDEKLFF

V: TRBV18
D: NA
J: TRBJ2-3
size: NA
DNA: TGTGCCAGCTCACCACGGCAGGTTTCTAGCACAGATACGCAGTATTTT
CDR3: CASSPRQVSSTDTQYF

V: TRBV27
D: NA
J: TRBJ1-6
size: NA
DNA: TGTGCCAGCAGTTCCGCCTCCTATAATTCACCCCTCCACTTT
CDR3: CASSSASYNSPLHF

V: TRBV6-5
D: NA
J: TRBJ1-1
size: NA
DNA: TGTGCCAGCAGTTACTCCGGGACACTGAACACTGAAGCTTTCTTT
CDR3: CASSYSGTLNTEAFF

V: TRBV15
D: TRBD1
J: TRBJ1-5
size: NA
DNA: TGTGCCACCAGCAGAGATCTCACAGGGGGCTTTCTATCGAGCAATCAGCCCCAGCATTTT
CDR3: CATSRDLTGGFLSSNQPQHF

V: TRBV12-5
D: NA
J: TRBJ2-3
size: NA
DNA: TGTGCTAGTGCCCCCCGGGCAGATACGCAGTATTTT
CDR3: CASAPRADTQYF

V: TRBV4-3
D: TRBD1
J: TRBJ2-7
size: NA
DNA: TGCGCCAGCAGCCAAGATCCCCCGGGACAGGGAGGCGAGCAGTACTTC
CDR3: CASSQDPPGQGGEQYF

V: TRBV4-2
D: NA
J: TRBJ2-1
size: NA
DNA: TGTGCCAGCAGCCAAGAATCGGGACGTTACAATGAGCAGTTCTTC
CDR3: CASSQESGRYNEQFF

V: TRBV19
D: TRBD2
J: TRBJ2-3
size: NA
DNA: TGTGCCAGTAGTATAGTCGCTAGCGGGGGTAGCGGTGACACAGATACGCAGTATTTT
CDR3: CASSIVASGGSGDTDTQYF

V: TRBV11-2
D: NA
J: TRBJ1-3
size: once
DNA: TGTGCCAGCAGCTTAGGCAGCTCTGGAAACACCATATATTTT
CDR3: CASSLGSSGNTIYF

V: TRBV11-2
D: TRBD2
J: TRBJ2-3
size: NA
DNA: TGTGCCAGCAGCACCTTAGCGGGAGCTGATACGCAGTATTTT
CDR3: CASSTLAGADTQYF

V: TRBV7-2
D: NA
J: TRBJ2-7
size: NA
DNA: TGTGCCAGCAGCTTAGAGCAAGACCCCTCCTACGAGCAGTACTTC
CDR3: CASSLEQDPSYEQYF

V: TRBV27
D: TRBD1
J: TRBJ1-1
size: NA
DNA: TGTGCCGGGGGACAGTCTTTGAACACTGAAGCTTTCTTT
CDR3: CAGGQSLNTEAFF

V: TRBV7-2
D: NA
J: TRBJ2-5
size: NA
DNA: TGTGCCAGCAGCCCTAGTCGAACCCAAGAGACCCAGTACTTC
CDR3: CASSPSRTQETQYF

V: TRBV9
D: NA
J: TRBJ2-2
size: few
DNA: TGTGCCAGCAGCGTAGTGTCGGTGAACACCGGGGAGCTGTTTTTT
CDR3: CASSVVSVNTGELFF

V: TRBV18
D: NA
J: TRBJ1-1
size: NA
DNA: TGTGCCAGCTCACCTCAGGGTGGCACTGAAGCTTTCTTT
CDR3: CASSPQGGTEAFF

V: TRBV19
D: TRBD1
J: TRBJ1-2
size: NA
DNA: TGTGCCAGTAGTATAGGCCGGGACAGACCTTCCCCGACTGGCTACACCTTC
CDR3: CASSIGRDRPSPTGYTF

V: TRBV29-1
D: NA
J: TRBJ2-5
size: once
DNA: TGCAGCGTTGAGGCAGATTCGGGTGAGACCCAGTACTTC
CDR3: CSVEADSGETQYF

V: TRBV10-3
D: TRBD2
J: TRBJ2-3
size: NA
DNA: TGTGCCATCCAACTCGGACTAGCGGGAGCGGATACGCAGTATTTT
CDR3: CAIQLGLAGADTQYF

V: TRBV2
D: TRBD2
J: TRBJ2-3
size: NA
DNA: TGTGCCAGCACTGCTAGCGGGAGGGCCAGAGATACGCAGTATTTT
CDR3: CASTASGRARDTQYF

V: TRBV7-7
D: TRBD1
J: TRBJ2-1
size: once
DNA: TGTGCTAGCAGCCAACCGGGACAGGGAAATGAGCAGTTCTTC
CDR3: CASSQPGQGNEQFF

V: TRBV19
D: NA
J: TRBJ2-3
size: NA
DNA: TGTGCCACCAGAGACAGAGTGGGACGCACAGATACGCAGTATTTT
CDR3: CATRDRVGRTDTQYF

V: TRBV9
D: NA
J: TRBJ1-5
size: NA
DNA: TGTGCCAGCAGCGTAGGAGTTAGCAATCAGCCCCAGCATTTT
CDR3: CASSVGVSNQPQHF

V: TRBV30
D: NA
J: TRBJ1-1
size: NA
DNA: TGTGCCTGGAGTGACGTCACTGAAGCTTTCTTT
CDR3: CAWSDVTEAFF

V: TRBV30
D: NA
J: TRBJ2-3
size: once
DNA: TGTGCCTGGAGCGAATTTAGCACAGATACGCAGTATTTT
CDR3: CAWSEFSTDTQYF

V: TRBV4-3
D: NA
J: TRBJ2-3
size: NA
DNA: TGCGCCAGCAGCCATTCTCGTGTCGGCACAGATACGCAGTATTTT
CDR3: CASSHSRVGTDTQYF

V: TRBV11-2
D: NA
J: TRBJ2-7
size: NA
DNA: TGTGCCAGCAGCCCTTCCAGGGGAGGGTACGAGCAGTACTTC
CDR3: CASSPSRGGYEQYF

V: TRBV7-8
D: TRBD2
J: TRBJ2-1
size: NA
DNA: TGTGCCAGCAGCTTAAGGCTGACTAGCGGGAGAGGCGGGGGGCAGTTCTTC
CDR3: CASSLRLTSGRGGGQFF

V: TRBV7-3
D: TRBD2
J: TRBJ2-1
size: NA
DNA: TGTGCCAGCAGCCCGGGACTAGTCGAGGGATATGAGCAGTTCTTC
CDR3: CASSPGLVEGYEQFF

V: TRBV7-9
D: NA
J: TRBJ1-2
size: NA
DNA: TGTGCCAGCAGCTTTAAGGGTTTAAGCTATGGCTACACCTTC
CDR3: CASSFKGLSYGYTF

V: TRBV5-1
D: NA
J: TRBJ1-1
size: NA
DNA: TGCGCCAGCAGCTTGGTAGAGGGACACACTGAAGCTTTCTTT
CDR3: CASSLVEGHTEAFF

V: TRBV19
D: NA
J: TRBJ1-1
size: NA
DNA: TGTGCCAGTAGTATGGAACAGGAAAGTACTGAAGCTTTCTTT
CDR3: CASSMEQESTEAFF

V: TRBV5-4
D: NA
J: TRBJ2-7
size: NA
DNA: TGTGCCAGCAGCCCGGATTCTAGCTCTGGCTACGAGCAGTACTTC
CDR3: CASSPDSSSGYEQYF

V: TRBV6-8
D: TRBD1
J: TRBJ2-7
size: few
DNA: TGTGCCAGCAGTTACTCTCTCCCGGACAGGCCAAAGAACGAGCAGTACTTC
CDR3: CASSYSLPDRPKNEQYF

V: TRBV9
D: TRBD1
J: TRBJ1-2
size: NA
DNA: TGTGCCAGCAGCCCAATCGACCAGGGGACAGCTGGCTACACCTTC
CDR3: CASSPIDQGTAGYTF

V: TRBV30
D: TRBD2
J: TRBJ2-1
size: NA
DNA: TGTGCCTGGAGTGTAACCCTAGCGGGAGTCGACAATGAGCAGTTCTTC
CDR3: CAWSVTLAGVDNEQFF

V: TRBV5-8
D: TRBD1
J: TRBJ1-2
size: NA
DNA: TGTGCCAGCAGCACACGGACAGGGGACTATGGCTACACCTTC
CDR3: CASSTRTGDYGYTF

V: TRBV15
D: NA
J: TRBJ1-1
size: once
DNA: TGTGCCACCAGCAGAGATTTAGGGGTAACCGCTGAAGCTTTCTTT
CDR3: CATSRDLGVTAEAFF

V: TRBV18
D: NA
J: TRBJ1-1
size: NA
DNA: TGTGCCAGCTCACCTCTTTTACAGAACACTGAAGCTTTCTTT
CDR3: CASSPLLQNTEAFF